Following are 30 T cell receptor beta chains from one sample sequenced in a study of blood T cell repertoires in COVID-19. Using immunoSEQ multiplex PCR, the repertoire was profiled, and TCRdb retains in-frame clones only, with some absent. The table has tens of thousands of clones, around 83% seen once. Sequences were obtained from peripheral blood. Every receptor here comes from a human donor in a cohort sampled during active or convalescent COVID-19.

V gene TRBV7-2 combines with J gene TRBJ2-5, with unresolved D. The germline gives CDR1 SGHTA, CDR2 FQGNSA. The V gene lost 0 bases and the J gene lost 4 bases, with 9 bases spanning the gap. This CDR3 has 14 residues. The CDR3 protein is CASSLALVAETQYF. CDR3 sequence (DNA): TGTGCCAGCAGCTTAGCGCTGGTGGCAGAGACCCAGTACTTC.

The chain has TRBV7-3 and TRBJ2-2, with 7 bases identical to TRBD1. The germline gives CDR1 SGHTA, CDR2 FQGTGA. This CDR3 spans 15 amino acids. J was trimmed by 7 bases and V by 4 bases; bases with no gene match: 9. CDR3 in DNA: TGTGCCAGCAGCTCCTACAGGGGTTCGGGCGGGGAGCTGTTTTTT. This gives the protein CASSSYRGSGGELFF.

The chain is built from TRBV5-3 and TRBJ1-2, with D unresolved. TRBV5-3 is treated as an ORF (open reading frame) with a function not yet certain. CDR3 length equals 12 residues. Trimming pared 0 bases from V and 8 bases from J, leaving 8 bases between. CDR3: CARSLAGEGYTF. In DNA, the CDR3 is TGTGCCAGAAGCTTGGCCGGGGAAGGCTACACCTTC.

V gene TRBV10-3 combines with J gene TRBJ2-7, with unresolved D. CDR3 length: 12 residues. The germline V and J ends were trimmed by 3 bases and 2 bases, with 5 bases remaining between them. Germline assignment: CDR1 ENHRY and CDR2 SYGVKD. The CDR3 is CAISDSAYEQYF. The CDR3 DNA reads TGTGCCATCAGTGACTCTGCCTACGAGCAGTACTTC.

This clone showed up just once. This sequence joins TRBV4-3 and TRBJ1-2; D call uncertain. Germline V gene lookup returns CDR1 LGHNA and CDR2 YSLEER. Trimming took off 0 bases at V and 7 bases at J, with 18 bases between the two ends. The CDR3 covers 16 residues. This CDR3 reads CASSQDIDAGLVGYTF. The CDR3 DNA reads as TGCGCCAGCAGCCAAGATATCGACGCGGGATTAGTTGGCTACACCTTC.

The chain joins TRBV29-1 to TRBJ2-7; 9 bases are shared with TRBD2. Germline V CDR1 and CDR2: SQVTM, ANQGSEA. The junction had 6 bases not matched to a gene; V was cut back by 6 bases and J by 0 bases. This CDR3 is built from 14 residues. The CDR3 here is CSVLAGAYSYEQYF. DNA of the CDR3: TGCAGCGTCTTAGCGGGGGCATACTCCTACGAGCAGTACTTC.

V is TRBV7-2 and J is TRBJ2-1; 10 nucleotides line up with TRBD1. V shed 1 base and J 4 bases; nucleotides not matched to a gene: 1. Germline V CDR1 and CDR2: SGHTA, FQGNSA. CDR3 length: 15 residues. Written as DNA, the CDR3 is TGTGCCAGCAGCTTAGGACAGGGGGCTTACAATGAGCAGTTCTTC. Translated, it gives CASSLGQGAYNEQFF.

This clone was observed once. This chain links TRBV5-4 with TRBJ2-2, with D perhaps TRBD2 (6 bases). In germline, CDR1 is SGHNT, CDR2 YYREEE (reference sequence). The CDR3 totals 13 residues. With 4 bases removed from V and 4 bases from J, the gap between germline ends came to 8 bases. CDR3 in amino acids: CASSLASTGELFF. The DNA of the CDR3 is TGTGCCAGCAGCCTAGCGAGCACCGGGGAGCTGTTTTTT.

The genes are TRBV15 and TRBJ1-5, with TRBD1 matching over 8 bases. Germline lookup yields CDR1 LNHNV and CDR2 YYDKDF (reference sequence). The CDR3 consists of 16 residues. V was pared by 0 bases and J by 5 bases, with 6 bases of the junction left unmatched. The CDR3 region has the DNA TGTGCCACCAGCAGAGATGTAGGACAGGGCTATCAGCCCCAGCATTTT. It is translated as CATSRDVGQGYQPQHF.

The J gene is TRBJ2-1, the V gene TRBV6-5; tentative D call: TRBD1 (5 bases). V dropped 8 bases and J dropped 3 bases, with 11 bases sitting between them. Per the germline V gene, CDR1 is MNHEY and CDR2 is SVGAGI. The CDR3 runs 13 residues. The CDR3 DNA is TGTGCCAGCGCCGACAGATTCTACAATGAGCAGTTCTTC. Translated, it gives CASADRFYNEQFF.

The V and J genes are TRBV6-1 and TRBJ1-6; 7 nucleotides match TRBD1. This CDR3 spans 17 amino acids. V lost 0 bases and J lost 7; bases outside the gene matches: 9. Germline CDR1 and CDR2: MNHNS and SASEGT. CDR3 DNA: TGTGCCAGCAGTGAAGCGCTTCGGGACAGTTGGAATTCACCCCTCCACTTT. Translation gives CASSEALRDSWNSPLHF.

The V and J genes are TRBV6-5 and TRBJ2-7; 9 positions match TRBD1. The CDR3 is 15 amino acids. Unmatched junction bases numbered 1, after V lost 0 bases and J lost 1 base. Germline V CDR1 and CDR2: MNHEY, SVGAGI. The CDR3 bases are TGTGCCAGCAGTTACTCAGGGACAGGGTCCTACGAGCAGTACTTC. Its protein is CASSYSGTGSYEQYF.

The CDR3 protein is CASSLFPLAGEPDTQYF. CDR3 nucleotide sequence: TGTGCCAGCAGCTTATTCCCACTAGCGGGGGAACCAGATACGCAGTATTTT. The chain joins TRBV7-9 to TRBJ2-3; 11 bases are shared with TRBD2. From germline, CDR1 is SEHNR and CDR2 FQNEAQ (reference sequence). Trimming at V came to 2 bases and at J to 4 bases, leaving 8 bases not matched to a gene. This CDR3 spans 17 amino acids.

The chain uses TRBV24-1 and TRBJ2-1; 7 bases agree with TRBD1. V was pared by 5 bases and J by 9 bases, with 9 bases of the junction left unmatched. CDR1 and CDR2 from the germline V gene are KGHDR and SFDVKD. The CDR3 covers 14 residues. CDR3 region: CATSAQGVDSEQFF. Here the CDR3 DNA reads TGTGCCACCAGTGCCCAGGGGGTTGATAGTGAGCAGTTCTTC.

This clone appeared a few times. This chain joins TRBV20-1 and TRBJ2-7, with 8 bases that match TRBD2. V was pared by 3 bases and J by 5 bases, with 9 bases of the junction left unmatched. This CDR3 has 14 amino acids. Germline loops: CDR1 DFQATT, CDR2 SNEGSKA (reference sequence). The CDR3 nucleotides read TGCAGTGCTAGTTACACGACTAGCGCCCACGAGCAGTACTTC. Protein product: CSASYTTSAHEQYF.

The V call is TRBV19, the J call TRBJ1-6; D may be TRBD1 (5 bases). The CDR3 spans 13 residues. Trimming cost V 4 bases and J 4 bases, with 5 bases left between them. CDR1 and CDR2 (germline): LNHDA, SQIVND (reference sequence). CDR3 in DNA: TGTGCCAGTAGTACAGGGTATAATTCACCCCTCCACTTT. The encoded protein is CASSTGYNSPLHF.

This chain links TRBV6-5 with TRBJ1-1, with a tentative D call TRBD1 (6 bases). CDR1 and CDR2 (germline): MNHEY, SVGAGI. The CDR3 runs to 13 residues. V lost 10 bases to trimming and J lost 5 bases, with 17 bases between them. CDR3 bases: TGTGCCACCTTACAGGGAGTTAAAACTGAAGCTTTCTTT. Translation: CATLQGVKTEAFF.

The chain links TRBV5-6 to TRBJ2-1; tentatively, D is TRBD2 (6 bases). The CDR3 is 12 residues long. Germline CDR1 reads SGHDT; CDR2 reads YYEEEE. The V gene lost 0 bases and the J gene lost 10 bases, with 8 bases spanning the gap. This chain's CDR3 is CASSLVLAEQFF. The DNA for the CDR3 is TGTGCCAGCAGCTTGGTCCTAGCGGAGCAGTTCTTC.

This clone was observed a single time. CDR3 sequence reads: CASSYRDRQIHIEPNSPLHF. DNA of the CDR3: TGTGCCAGCAGCTACCGGGACAGGCAGATTCATATAGAGCCGAATTCACCCCTCCACTTT. The V call is TRBV11-3, the J call TRBJ1-6, with 8 positions matching TRBD1. Per germline, CDR1 SGHNT and CDR2 YENEEA. V was clipped by 4 bases and J by 7 bases; unmatched bases: 21. The CDR3 extends over 20 amino acids.

V gene TRBV7-2 combines with J gene TRBJ1-6; 7 bases are shared with TRBD1. The germline CDR1 and CDR2 sequences are SGHTA and FQGNSA. Germline trimming cut 6 bases from V and 7 bases from J; bases unmatched to any gene: 9. The CDR3 spans 15 residues. CDR3 bases: TGTGCCAGCAGTCCTCCCGGGACAGAGAATTCACCCCTCCACTTT. This encodes CASSPPGTENSPLHF.

The chain carries TRBV3-1 (or the pseudogene TRBV3-2) and TRBJ1-2; no definite D call. Trimming cost V 8 bases and J 8 bases, with 15 bases left between them. This CDR3 comprises 12 residues. The germline V gene encodes CDR1 LGHDT and CDR2 YNNKEL (reference sequence). CDR3 DNA sequence: TGTGCCAGCGGTCCCCCTGCCGGGGGCTACACCTTC. This sequence encodes CASGPPAGGYTF.

V is TRBV4-2 and J is TRBJ2-7, with TRBD2 identical over 15 bases. J lost 4 bases, V lost 4 bases, and 5 bases had no gene match. Germline values: CDR1 LGHNA, CDR2 YNFKEQ. The CDR3 consists of 16 residues. CDR3: CASSPGLAGGFYEQYF. CDR3 sequence (DNA): TGTGCCAGCAGCCCCGGACTAGCGGGGGGGTTTTACGAGCAGTACTTC.

The rearrangement links TRBV11-2 to TRBJ1-5, with a possible D match to TRBD1 (6 bases). The CDR3 sequence is 14 residues long. V was clipped by 0 bases and J by 6 bases, with 9 bases between them. CDR1 is SGHAT, CDR2 FQNNGV, per germline. The CDR3 DNA reads TGTGCCAGCAGCTTAGACAGGGGAAGTCAGCCCCAGCATTTT. Encoded protein: CASSLDRGSQPQHF.

The chain carries TRBV3-1 (or the pseudogene TRBV3-2) and TRBJ2-1; 9 nucleotides agree with TRBD2. The germline V gene encodes CDR1 LGHDT and CDR2 YNNKEL (reference sequence). The CDR3 contains 15 residues. The V segment lost 4 bases and the J segment 3 bases; nucleotides outside the gene matches: 4. The CDR3 DNA reads TGTGCCAGCAGCCGTGGGCGGGGGGGCTACAATGAGCAGTTCTTC. Residues: CASSRGRGGYNEQFF.

This clone has more than one count but fewer than ten. V usage is TRBV6-5 and J usage is TRBJ2-5; 10 bases line up with TRBD2. V gave up 4 bases and J gave up 5 bases; unmatched junction bases: 4. Germline CDR1 reads MNHEY; CDR2 reads SVGAGI. The CDR3 covers 14 residues. The CDR3 loop reads CASSSSGGIETQYF. As DNA, the CDR3 is TGTGCCAGCAGTTCTAGCGGGGGCATTGAGACCCAGTACTTC.

The gene calls are TRBV4-1 and TRBJ2-5, with D possibly TRBD1 on 6 matching bases. Germline lookup yields CDR1 MGHRA and CDR2 YSYEKL. With 0 bases removed from V and 5 bases from J, the gap between germline ends came to 13 bases. The CDR3 runs 15 residues. The CDR3 is CASSQESGGQETQYF. The CDR3 nucleotides read TGCGCCAGCAGCCAAGAATCTGGGGGCCAGGAGACCCAGTACTTC.

V and J are TRBV2 and TRBJ2-5; 13 bases agree with TRBD2. The germline gives CDR1 SNHLY, CDR2 FYNNEI. J was trimmed by 0 bases and V by 4 bases; bases with no gene match: 8. There are 18 residues in the CDR3. The CDR3 region is CASSVFFGTSGDQETQYF. CDR3 coding DNA: TGTGCCAGCAGTGTTTTCTTCGGGACTAGCGGGGACCAAGAGACCCAGTACTTC.

The rearrangement links TRBV7-2 to TRBJ2-4; 8 bases agree with TRBD2. Germline-derived CDR1 and CDR2 are SGHTA and FQGNSA. The V and J ends lost 3 bases and 4 bases, in that order; junction bases with no gene match: 5. This CDR3 contains 15 residues. CDR3 bases: TGTGCCAGCAGCTTCGGCGGGGGGAGAAAAAACATTCAGTACTTC. It yields the protein CASSFGGGRKNIQYF. The full variable domain, completed using reference TRBV7-2 and TRBJ2-4, is GAGVSQSPSNKVTEKGKDVELRCDPISGHTALYWYRQSLGQGLEFLIYFQGNSAPDKSGLPSDRFSAERTGGSVSTLTIQRTQQEDSAVYLCASSFGGGRKNIQYFGAGTRLSVL.

This clone was found a few times. This sequence joins TRBV27 and TRBJ2-2; no firm D call. This CDR3 region has 12 residues. Per the germline V gene, CDR1 is MNHEY and CDR2 is SMNVEV (reference sequence). V dropped 8 bases and J dropped 4 bases, with 8 bases sitting between them. CDR3 in amino acids: CASAQVTGELFF. The DNA for the CDR3 is TGTGCCAGCGCCCAGGTCACCGGGGAGCTGTTTTTT.

This clone turned up a few times. The rearrangement links TRBV27 to TRBJ1-2; 12 bases agree with TRBD1. Trimming cost V 3 bases and J 2 bases; bases outside gene matches: 4. The germline V gene has CDR1 MNHEY and CDR2 SMNVEV (reference sequence). This CDR3 is built from 16 residues. The CDR3 sequence is CASSFKGQGANYGYTF. CDR3 sequence (DNA): TGTGCCAGCAGTTTCAAGGGACAGGGGGCGAACTATGGCTACACCTTC.